These 4 T cell receptor beta chains share one sample of origin, sequenced in a study of T-cell reconstitution after alpha-beta-depleted transplantation in children. The authors prepared the TCRbeta library with unique molecular identifiers. A single record per CDR3 protein comes from TCRdb applying MiXCR to the PCR reads. The data contain almost 250,000 distinct CDR3 sequences, more than 20% of them singletons. Sequences were derived from PBMCs, sampled before TCRalphabeta/CD19-depleted stem cell transplant. Receptors were obtained from a girl aged 2-9 years with Fanconi anemia, due to receive a stem cell transplant.

The CDR3 nucleotides read TGTGCCAGCAGCTTAGACAGCGGGCCCCAAGAGACCCAGTACTTC. Translation: CASSLDSGPQETQYF. This chain joins TRBV7-7 and TRBJ2-5; maybe TRBD2 (6 bases). V dropped 1 base and J dropped 1 base, with 10 bases sitting between them. CDR3 length equals 15 residues. Germline lookup yields CDR1 SSHAT and CDR2 FNYEAQ (reference sequence).

This clonotype has a handful of counts. The chain combines TRBV20-1 with TRBJ2-1; TRBD1 might be the D (5 bases). V gave up 3 bases and J gave up 4 bases, with 10 bases separating them. The CDR3 sequence is 13 residues long. Looked up from germline, CDR1 is DFQATT and CDR2 is SNEGSKA (reference sequence). This CDR3 reads CSARDITYNEQFF. In nucleotides, the CDR3 is TGCAGTGCTAGGGACATCACATACAATGAGCAGTTCTTC.

This clonotype has a count of ten or more. The chain is built from TRBV29-1 and TRBJ2-1, with 9 bases matching TRBD2. CDR1 is SQVTM, CDR2 ANQGSEA, per germline. The CDR3 runs to 16 residues. J was trimmed by 3 bases and V by 7 bases; bases with no gene match: 13. As DNA, the CDR3 is TGCAGCGGGAAGACTACGAGCGGGGGGTACTACAATGAGCAGTTCTTC. Its translation is CSGKTTSGGYYNEQFF.

The CDR3 is CASSLSAGWGPDTQYF. The CDR3 DNA reads as TGTGCCAGCAGCTTAAGCGCTGGTTGGGGGCCAGATACGCAGTATTTT. The chain uses TRBV7-2 and TRBJ2-3; D is possibly TRBD1 (6 bases). Trimming pared 2 bases from V and 4 bases from J, leaving 16 bases between. The germline V gene has CDR1 SGHTA and CDR2 FQGNSA. This CDR3 is 16 amino acids long.